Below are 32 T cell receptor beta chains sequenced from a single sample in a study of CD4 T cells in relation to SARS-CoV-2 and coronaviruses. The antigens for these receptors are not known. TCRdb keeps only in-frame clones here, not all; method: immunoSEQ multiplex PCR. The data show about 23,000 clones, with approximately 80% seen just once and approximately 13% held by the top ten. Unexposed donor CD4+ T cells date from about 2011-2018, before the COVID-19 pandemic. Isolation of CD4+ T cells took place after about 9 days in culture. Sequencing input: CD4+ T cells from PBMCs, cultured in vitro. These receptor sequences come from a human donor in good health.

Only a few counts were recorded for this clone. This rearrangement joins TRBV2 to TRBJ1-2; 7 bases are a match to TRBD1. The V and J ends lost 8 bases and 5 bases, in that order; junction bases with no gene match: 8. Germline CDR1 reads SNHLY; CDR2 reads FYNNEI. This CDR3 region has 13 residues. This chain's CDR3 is CASSEGAGYGYTF. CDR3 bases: TGTGCCAGCTCGGAGGGGGCTGGATATGGCTACACCTTC.

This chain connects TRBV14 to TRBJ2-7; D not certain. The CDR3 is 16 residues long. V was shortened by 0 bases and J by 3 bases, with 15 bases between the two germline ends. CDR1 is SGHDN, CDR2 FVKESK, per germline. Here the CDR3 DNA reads TGTGCCAGCAGCCAAGATCCACCCCCCCGGTTCTACGAGCAGTACTTC. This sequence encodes CASSQDPPPRFYEQYF.

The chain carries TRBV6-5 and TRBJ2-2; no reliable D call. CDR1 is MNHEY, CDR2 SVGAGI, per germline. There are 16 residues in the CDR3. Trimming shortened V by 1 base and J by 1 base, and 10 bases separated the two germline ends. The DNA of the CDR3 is TGTGCCAGCAGTTACTTGACGGCTAGGAACACCGGGGAGCTGTTTTTT. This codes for CASSYLTARNTGELFF.

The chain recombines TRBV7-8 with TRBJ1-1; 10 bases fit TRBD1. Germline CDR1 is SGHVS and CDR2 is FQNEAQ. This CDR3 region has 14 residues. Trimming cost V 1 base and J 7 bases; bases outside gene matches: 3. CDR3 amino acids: CASSLDGQGVEAFF. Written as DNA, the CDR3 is TGTGCCAGCAGCTTAGACGGACAGGGGGTTGAAGCTTTCTTT. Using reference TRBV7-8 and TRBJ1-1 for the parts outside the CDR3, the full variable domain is GAGVSQSPRYKVAKRGQDVALRCDPISGHVSLFWYQQALGQGPEFLTYFQNEAQLDKSGLPSDRFFAERPEGSVSTLKIQRTQQEDSAVYLCASSLDGQGVEAFFGQGTRLTVV.

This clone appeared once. CDR3 sequence reads: CASSLYTKAQVGGYTF. CDR3 DNA: TGTGCCAGCAGTTTATATACCAAAGCCCAGGTCGGTGGCTACACCTTC. The genes are TRBV28 and TRBJ1-2; unclear D gene. The length of the CDR3 is 16 residues. Germline loops: CDR1 MDHEN, CDR2 SYDVKM. V gave up 1 base and J gave up 7 bases, with 19 bases separating them.

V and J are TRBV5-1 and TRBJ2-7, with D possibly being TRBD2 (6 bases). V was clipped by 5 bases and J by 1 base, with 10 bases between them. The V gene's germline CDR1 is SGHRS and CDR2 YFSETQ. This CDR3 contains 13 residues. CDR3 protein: CASSRDFSYEQYF. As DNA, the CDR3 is TGCGCCAGCAGTCGGGACTTTTCCTACGAGCAGTACTTC.

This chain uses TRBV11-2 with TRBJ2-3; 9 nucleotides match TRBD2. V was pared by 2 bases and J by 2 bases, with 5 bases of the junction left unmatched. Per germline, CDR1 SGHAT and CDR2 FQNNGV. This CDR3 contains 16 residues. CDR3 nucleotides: TGTGCCAGCAGCTTAATGACTAGCGGAAACACAGATACGCAGTATTTT. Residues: CASSLMTSGNTDTQYF.

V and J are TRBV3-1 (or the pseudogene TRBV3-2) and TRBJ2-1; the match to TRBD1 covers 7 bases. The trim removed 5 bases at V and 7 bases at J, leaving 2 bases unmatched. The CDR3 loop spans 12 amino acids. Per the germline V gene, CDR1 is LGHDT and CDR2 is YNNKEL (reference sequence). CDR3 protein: CASSTRGNEQFF. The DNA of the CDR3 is TGTGCCAGCAGCACCAGGGGGAATGAGCAGTTCTTC.

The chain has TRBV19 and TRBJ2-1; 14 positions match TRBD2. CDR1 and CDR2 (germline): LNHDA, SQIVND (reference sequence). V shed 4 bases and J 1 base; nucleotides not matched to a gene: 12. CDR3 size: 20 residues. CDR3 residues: CASSNTGLAGGPVSYNEQFF. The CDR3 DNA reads TGTGCCAGTAGTAACACCGGACTAGCGGGAGGTCCGGTTTCCTACAATGAGCAGTTCTTC.

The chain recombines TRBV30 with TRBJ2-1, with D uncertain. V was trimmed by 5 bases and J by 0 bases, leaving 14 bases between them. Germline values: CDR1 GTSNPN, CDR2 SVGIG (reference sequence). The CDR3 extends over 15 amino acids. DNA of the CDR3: TGTGCCTGGCACCCGGAGTTGAGCTCCTACAATGAGCAGTTCTTC. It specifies CAWHPELSSYNEQFF.

Here the CDR3 DNA reads TGTGCCAGCTCACCGGACAATGAGCAGTTCTTC. It specifies CASSPDNEQFF. The rearrangement links TRBV18 to TRBJ2-1, with unresolved D. V lost 3 bases to trimming and J lost 5 bases, with 2 bases between them. Germline V lookup: CDR1 KGHSH, CDR2 LQKENI. This CDR3 has 11 amino acids. Together with reference TRBV18 and TRBJ2-1, the CDR3 gives the full variable domain: NAGVMQNPRHLVRRRGQEARLRCSPMKGHSHVYWYRQLPEEGLKFMVYLQKENIIDESGMPKERFSAEFPKEGPSILRIQQVVRGDSAAYFCASSPDNEQFFGPGTRLTVL.

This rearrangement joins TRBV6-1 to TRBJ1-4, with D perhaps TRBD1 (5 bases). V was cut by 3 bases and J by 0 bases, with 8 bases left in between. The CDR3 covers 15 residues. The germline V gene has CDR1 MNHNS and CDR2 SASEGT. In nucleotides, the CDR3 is TGTGCCAGCAGTGATCGAGGGGCAACTAATGAAAAACTGTTTTTT. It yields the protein CASSDRGATNEKLFF.

CDR3 residues: CAWSVRGRGNSPLHF. The CDR3 DNA reads TGTGCCTGGAGTGTACGCGGCAGGGGAAATTCACCCCTCCACTTT. The rearrangement uses TRBV30 and TRBJ1-6, with D tentatively TRBD1 (6 bases). Trimming left V 0 bases short and J 7 bases short, with 13 bases between. Germline CDR1 reads GTSNPN; CDR2 reads SVGIG (reference sequence). The CDR3 covers 15 residues.

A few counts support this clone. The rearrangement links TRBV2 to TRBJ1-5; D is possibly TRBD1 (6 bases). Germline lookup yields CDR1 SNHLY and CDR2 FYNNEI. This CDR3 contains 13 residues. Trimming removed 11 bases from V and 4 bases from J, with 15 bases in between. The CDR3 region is CASQPGANQPQHF. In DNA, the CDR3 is TGTGCCTCCCAGCCAGGGGCGAATCAGCCCCAGCATTTT.

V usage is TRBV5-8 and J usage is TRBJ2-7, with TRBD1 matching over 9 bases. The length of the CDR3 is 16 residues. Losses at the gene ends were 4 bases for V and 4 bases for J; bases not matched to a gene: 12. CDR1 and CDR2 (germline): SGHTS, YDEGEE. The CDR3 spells CASSHHPGQGIYEQYF. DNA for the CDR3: TGTGCCAGCAGCCACCATCCGGGACAGGGTATTTACGAGCAGTACTTC.

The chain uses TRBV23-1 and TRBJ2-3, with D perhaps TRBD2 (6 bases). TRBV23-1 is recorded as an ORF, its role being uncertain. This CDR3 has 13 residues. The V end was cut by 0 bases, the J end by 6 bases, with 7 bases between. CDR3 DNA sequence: TGCGCCAGCAGTCAATCGGGGAGGGATACGCAGTATTTT. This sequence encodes CASSQSGRDTQYF.

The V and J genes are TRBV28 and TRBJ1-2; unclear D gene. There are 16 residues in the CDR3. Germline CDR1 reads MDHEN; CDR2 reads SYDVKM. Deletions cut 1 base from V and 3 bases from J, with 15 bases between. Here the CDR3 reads CASSLYPPGPYYGYTF. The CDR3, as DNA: TGTGCCAGCAGTTTATACCCCCCCGGCCCTTACTATGGCTACACCTTC.

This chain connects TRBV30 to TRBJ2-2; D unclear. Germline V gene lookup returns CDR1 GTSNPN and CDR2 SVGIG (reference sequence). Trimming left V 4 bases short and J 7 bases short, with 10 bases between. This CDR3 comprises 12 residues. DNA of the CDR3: TGTGCCTGGATTAGTGATTACGGGGAGCTGTTTTTT. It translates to CAWISDYGELFF.

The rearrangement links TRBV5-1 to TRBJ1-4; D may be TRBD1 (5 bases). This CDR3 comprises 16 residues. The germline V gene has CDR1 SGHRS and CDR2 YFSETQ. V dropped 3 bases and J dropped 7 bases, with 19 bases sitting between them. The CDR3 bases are TGCGCCAGCAGCTCGGAATGGGGGGTGCGAGGTGAAAAACTGTTTTTT. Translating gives CASSSEWGVRGEKLFF.

This chain's CDR3 is CASSLAQADTQYF. The CDR3 DNA follows: TGCGCCAGCAGCTTGGCCCAGGCAGATACGCAGTATTTT. The chain employs TRBV5-1 and TRBJ2-3, with no clear D. CDR3 length: 13 residues. Germline assignment: CDR1 SGHRS and CDR2 YFSETQ. Between the trimmed V and J ends, which lost 0 bases and 4 bases, there was a span of 6 bases.

The CDR3 loop reads CASSIDQEGFYNEQFF. CDR3 in DNA: TGTGCCAGTAGTATAGATCAGGAAGGGTTTTACAATGAGCAGTTCTTC. This sequence joins TRBV19 and TRBJ2-1; the D is unclear. The V gene's germline CDR1 is LNHDA and CDR2 SQIVND (reference sequence). The CDR3 sequence is 16 residues long. The V gene lost 0 bases and the J gene lost 4 bases, with 13 bases spanning the gap.

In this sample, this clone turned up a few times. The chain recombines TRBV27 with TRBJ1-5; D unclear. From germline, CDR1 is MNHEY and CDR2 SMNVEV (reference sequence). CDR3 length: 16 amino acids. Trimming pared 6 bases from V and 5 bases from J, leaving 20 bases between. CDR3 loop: CASSPKGWKGHQPQHF. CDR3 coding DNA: TGTGCCAGCAGCCCCAAAGGTTGGAAGGGCCATCAGCCCCAGCATTTT.

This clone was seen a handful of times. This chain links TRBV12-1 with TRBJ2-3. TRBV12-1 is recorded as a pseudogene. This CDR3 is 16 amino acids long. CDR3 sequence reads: CASSFEGWSSTDTQYF. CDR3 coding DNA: TGTGCCAGCAGCTTTGAAGGCTGGTCTAGCACAGATACGCAGTATTTT.

CDR3 DNA sequence: TGTGCCAGTAGTATATCGAGGGACTCATGGGGCGAGCAGTTCTTC. It is translated as CASSISRDSWGEQFF. This rearrangement joins TRBV19 to TRBJ2-1; D perhaps matches TRBD2 (6 bases). CDR1 and CDR2 (germline): LNHDA, SQIVND (reference sequence). The CDR3 sequence is 15 residues long. Deletions cut 2 bases from V and 10 bases from J, with 18 bases between.

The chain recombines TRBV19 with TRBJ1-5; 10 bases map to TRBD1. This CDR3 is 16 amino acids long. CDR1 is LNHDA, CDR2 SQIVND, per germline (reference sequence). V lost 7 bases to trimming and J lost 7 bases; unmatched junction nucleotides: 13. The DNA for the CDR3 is TGTGCCAGTATCCTGTCGGGACAGGGGATCGGCCAGCCCCAGCATTTT. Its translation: CASILSGQGIGQPQHF.

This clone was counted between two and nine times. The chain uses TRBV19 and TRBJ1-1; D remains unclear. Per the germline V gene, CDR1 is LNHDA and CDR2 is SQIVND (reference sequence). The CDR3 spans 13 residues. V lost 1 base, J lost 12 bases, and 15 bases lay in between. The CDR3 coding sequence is TGTGCCAGTAGTATAGGGTTAGATGCGGCTCCTTTCTTT. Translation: CASSIGLDAAPFF.

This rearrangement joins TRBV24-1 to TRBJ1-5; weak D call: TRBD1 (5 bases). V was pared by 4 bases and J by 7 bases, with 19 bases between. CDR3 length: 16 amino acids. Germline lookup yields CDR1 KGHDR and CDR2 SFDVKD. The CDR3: CATSETGTEWRQPQHF. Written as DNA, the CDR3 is TGTGCCACCAGTGAAACCGGGACCGAATGGAGACAGCCCCAGCATTTT.

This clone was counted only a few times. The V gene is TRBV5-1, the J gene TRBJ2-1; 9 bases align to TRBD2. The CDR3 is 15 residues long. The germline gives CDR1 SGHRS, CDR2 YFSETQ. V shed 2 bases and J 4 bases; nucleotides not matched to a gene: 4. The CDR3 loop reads CASSFPSGTYNEQFF. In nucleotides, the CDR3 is TGCGCCAGCAGCTTCCCTAGCGGGACATACAATGAGCAGTTCTTC.

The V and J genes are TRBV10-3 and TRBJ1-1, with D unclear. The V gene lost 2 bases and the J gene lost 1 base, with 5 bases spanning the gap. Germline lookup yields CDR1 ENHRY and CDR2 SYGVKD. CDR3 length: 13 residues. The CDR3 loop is CAISEKPNTEAFF. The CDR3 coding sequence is TGTGCCATCAGTGAGAAACCGAACACTGAAGCTTTCTTT.

CDR3 loop: CASRGATNEKLFF. The CDR3 nucleotides read TGTGCCAGCAGGGGGGCTACTAATGAAAAACTGTTTTTT. This chain uses TRBV28 with TRBJ1-4, with D tentatively TRBD1 (6 bases). V lost 6 bases and J lost 2, with 7 bases in between. The CDR3 length is 13 residues. Germline assignment: CDR1 MDHEN and CDR2 SYDVKM. The entire variable domain, with the rest obtained from reference TRBV28 and TRBJ1-4, is as follows: DVKVTQSSRYLVKRTGEKVFLECVQDMDHENMFWYRQDPGLGLRLIYFSYDVKMKEKGDIPEGYSVSREKKERFSLILESASTNQTSMYLCASRGATNEKLFFGSGTQLSVL.

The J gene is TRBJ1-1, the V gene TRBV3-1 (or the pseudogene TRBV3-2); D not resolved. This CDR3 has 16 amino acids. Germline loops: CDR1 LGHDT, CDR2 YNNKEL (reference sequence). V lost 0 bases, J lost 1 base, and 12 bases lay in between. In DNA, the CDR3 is TGTGCCAGCAGCCAAGATGAAAGGGCTTGGAACACTGAAGCTTTCTTT. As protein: CASSQDERAWNTEAFF.

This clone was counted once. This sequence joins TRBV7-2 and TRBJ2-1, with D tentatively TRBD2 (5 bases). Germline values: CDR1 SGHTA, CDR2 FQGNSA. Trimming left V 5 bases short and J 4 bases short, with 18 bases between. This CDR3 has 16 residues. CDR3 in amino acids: CASSPYRGSPYNEQFF. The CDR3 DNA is TGTGCCAGCAGCCCATACCGAGGGTCCCCTTACAATGAGCAGTTCTTC.